This T cell receptor (beta chain) comes out of a study of radiation and T cells in renal cell carcinoma. General study findings and limits: Baseline intratumoral clonotype presence is unknown without pretreatment biopsies.

Stated time point: baseline pretreatment blood. The treatment is: 15 Gy SBRT to primary tumor, nephrectomy 4 weeks later. The tumor was a clear cell renal cell carcinoma. Profiling relied on immunoSEQ multiplex PCR, and the TCRdb table lists in-frame clones only, not all of them. The table lists 94,000 or so clones, 70% to 85% of them singletons. Trimming pared 0 bases from V and 6 bases from J, leaving 12 bases between. Germline loops: CDR1 LGHNA, CDR2 YNFKEQ. The length of the CDR3 is 14 residues. This clone was observed once. Its antigen remains unknown. V and J are TRBV4-2 and TRBJ2-7; a weak D match, TRBD1 (5 bases). The sample here was blood, taken from a patient whose treatment included radiotherapy and nephrectomy. This sequence originates from a man aged 55 to 70 with renal cell carcinoma. The CDR3 sequence is CASSQERAQGEQYF. The CDR3 bases are TGTGCCAGCAGCCAAGAACGGGCCCAGGGCGAGCAGTACTTC.